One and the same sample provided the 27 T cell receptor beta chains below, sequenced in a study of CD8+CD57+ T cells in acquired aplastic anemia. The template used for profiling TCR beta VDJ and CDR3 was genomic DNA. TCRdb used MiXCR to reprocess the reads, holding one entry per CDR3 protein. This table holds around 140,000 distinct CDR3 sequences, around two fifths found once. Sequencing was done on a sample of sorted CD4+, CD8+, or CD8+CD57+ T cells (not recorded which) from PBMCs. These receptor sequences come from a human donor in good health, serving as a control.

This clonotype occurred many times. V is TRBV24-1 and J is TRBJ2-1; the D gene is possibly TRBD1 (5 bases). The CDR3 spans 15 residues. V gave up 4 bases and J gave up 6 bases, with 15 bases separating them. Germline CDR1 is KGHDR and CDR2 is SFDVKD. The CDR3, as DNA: TGTGCCACCAGTGACCTTAATAGACAGTCCAATGAGCAGTTCTTC. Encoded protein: CATSDLNRQSNEQFF.

The DNA for the CDR3 is TGTGCCAGCAGCTTAAAGACGGGGTACGAGCAGTACTTC. The encoded protein is CASSLKTGYEQYF. The chain has TRBV7-2 and TRBJ2-7; D is possibly TRBD2 (5 bases). The CDR3 has 13 residues. The V gene's germline CDR1 is SGHTA and CDR2 FQGNSA. The germline V and J ends were trimmed by 2 bases and 4 bases, with 9 bases remaining between them.

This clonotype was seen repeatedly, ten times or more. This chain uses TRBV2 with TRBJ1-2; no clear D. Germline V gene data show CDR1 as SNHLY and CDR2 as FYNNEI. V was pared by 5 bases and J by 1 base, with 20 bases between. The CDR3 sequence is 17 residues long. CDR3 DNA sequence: TGTGCCAGCAGTACCCCCCTGGGCGCACAATATAACTATGGCTACACCTTC. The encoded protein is CASSTPLGAQYNYGYTF.

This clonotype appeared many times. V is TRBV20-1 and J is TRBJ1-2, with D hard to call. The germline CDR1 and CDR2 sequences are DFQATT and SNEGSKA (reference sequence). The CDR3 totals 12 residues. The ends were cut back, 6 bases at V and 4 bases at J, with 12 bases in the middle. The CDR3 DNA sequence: TGCAGTGCCCCACTTAGTATCTATGGCTACACCTTC. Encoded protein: CSAPLSIYGYTF.

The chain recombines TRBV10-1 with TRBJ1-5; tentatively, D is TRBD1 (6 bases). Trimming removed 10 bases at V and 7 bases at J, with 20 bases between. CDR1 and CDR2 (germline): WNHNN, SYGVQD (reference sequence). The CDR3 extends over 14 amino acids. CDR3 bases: TGCGCCATCTCGACGGGACATGGTCACCAGCCCCAGCATTTT. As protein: CAISTGHGHQPQHF.

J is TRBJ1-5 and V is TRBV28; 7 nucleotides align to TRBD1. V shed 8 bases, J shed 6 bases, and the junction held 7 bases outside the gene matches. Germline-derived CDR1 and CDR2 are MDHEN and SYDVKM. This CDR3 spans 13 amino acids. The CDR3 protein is CASGSTGVQPQHF. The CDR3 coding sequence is TGTGCCAGCGGGAGCACAGGGGTTCAGCCCCAGCATTTT.

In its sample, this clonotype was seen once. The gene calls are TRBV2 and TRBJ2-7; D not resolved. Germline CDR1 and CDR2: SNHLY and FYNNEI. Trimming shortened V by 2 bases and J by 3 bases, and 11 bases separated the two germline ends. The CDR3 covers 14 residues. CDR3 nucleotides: TGTGCCAGCAGTGAATTGGGTCCGGGCTACGAGCAGTACTTC. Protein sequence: CASSELGPGYEQYF.

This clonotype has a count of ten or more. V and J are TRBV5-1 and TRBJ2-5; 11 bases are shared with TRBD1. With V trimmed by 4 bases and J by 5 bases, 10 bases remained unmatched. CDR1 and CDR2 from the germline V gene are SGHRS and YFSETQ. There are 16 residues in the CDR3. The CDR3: CASSRSGQGAGETQYF. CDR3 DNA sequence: TGCGCCAGCAGCCGGTCCGGACAGGGGGCTGGGGAGACCCAGTACTTC.

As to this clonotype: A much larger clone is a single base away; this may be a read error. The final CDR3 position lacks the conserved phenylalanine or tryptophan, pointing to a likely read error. In DNA form, the CDR3 reads TGTGCCAGCAGCTTGGTCCCTGGATATTCACCCCTCCACTCT. Translated, it gives CASSLVPGYSPLHS. The V and J genes are TRBV5-5 and TRBJ1-6; D not certain. V was pared by 0 bases and J by 8 bases, with 9 bases between. CDR3 length: 14 amino acids. Germline values: CDR1 SGHKS, CDR2 YYEKEE (reference sequence).

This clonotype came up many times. CDR3 bases: TGTGCCAGCAGCCAAGGTTGGGGACAGCCCCAGCATTTT. This translates into CASSQGWGQPQHF. The genes are TRBV3-1 and TRBJ1-5, with no clear D. Germline V gene data show CDR1 as LGHDT and CDR2 as YNNKEL (reference sequence). V shed 1 base and J shed 7 bases, with 8 bases lying between them. CDR3 size: 13 residues.

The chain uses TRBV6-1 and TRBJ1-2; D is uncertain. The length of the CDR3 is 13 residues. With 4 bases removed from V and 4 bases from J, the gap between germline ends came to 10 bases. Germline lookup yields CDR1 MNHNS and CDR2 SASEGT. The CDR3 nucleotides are TGTGCCAGCAGTGTATATTACAGCTATGGCTACACCTTC. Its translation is CASSVYYSYGYTF.

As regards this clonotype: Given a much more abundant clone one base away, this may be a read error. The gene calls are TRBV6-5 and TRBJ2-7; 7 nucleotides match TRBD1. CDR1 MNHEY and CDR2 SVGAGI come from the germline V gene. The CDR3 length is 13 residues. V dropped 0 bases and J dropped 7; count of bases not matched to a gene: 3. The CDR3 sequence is CASSYSGGNEQYF. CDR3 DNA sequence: TGTGCCAGCAGTTACTCAGGGGGCAATGAGCAGTACTTC.

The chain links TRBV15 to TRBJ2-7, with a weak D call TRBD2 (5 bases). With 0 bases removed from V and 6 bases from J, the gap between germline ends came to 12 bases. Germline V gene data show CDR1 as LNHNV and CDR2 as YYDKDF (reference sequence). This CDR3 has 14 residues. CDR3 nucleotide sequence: TGTGCCACCAGCAGAGATGAGGGAAACTGCGAGCAGTACTTC. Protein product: CATSRDEGNCEQYF.

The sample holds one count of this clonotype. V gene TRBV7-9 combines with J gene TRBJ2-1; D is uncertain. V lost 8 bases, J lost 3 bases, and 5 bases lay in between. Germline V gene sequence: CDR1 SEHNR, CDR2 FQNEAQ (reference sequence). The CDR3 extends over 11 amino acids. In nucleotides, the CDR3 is TGTGCCAGCCTCGTCTACAATGAGCAGTTCTTC. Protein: CASLVYNEQFF. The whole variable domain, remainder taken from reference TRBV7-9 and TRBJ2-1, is DTGVSQNPRHKITKRGQNVTFRCDPISEHNRLYWYRQTLGQGPEFLTYFQNEAQLEKSRLLSDRFSAERPKGSFSTLEIQRTEQGDSAMYLCASLVYNEQFFGPGTRLTVL.

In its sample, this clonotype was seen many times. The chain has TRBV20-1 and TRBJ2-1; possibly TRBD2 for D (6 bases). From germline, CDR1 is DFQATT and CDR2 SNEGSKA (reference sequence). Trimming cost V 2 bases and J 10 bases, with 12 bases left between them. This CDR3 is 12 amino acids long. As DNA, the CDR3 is TGCAGTGCTAGAAATTATGGAGGGGAGCAGTTCTTC. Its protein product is CSARNYGGEQFF.

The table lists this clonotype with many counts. CDR3 loop: CASTLIGTDTQYF. For the CDR3, the DNA is TGTGCCAGCACCCTGATCGGCACAGATACGCAGTATTTT. This rearrangement joins TRBV12-3 or TRBV12-4 to TRBJ2-3, with unresolved D. V lost 7 bases to trimming and J lost 1 base, with 9 bases between them. The CDR3 sequence is 13 residues long.

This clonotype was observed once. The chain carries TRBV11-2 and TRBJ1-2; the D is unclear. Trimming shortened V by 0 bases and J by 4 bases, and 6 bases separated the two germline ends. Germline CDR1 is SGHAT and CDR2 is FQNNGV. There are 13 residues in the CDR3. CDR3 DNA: TGTGCCAGCAGCTTAGACTTAAGCTATGGCTACACCTTC. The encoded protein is CASSLDLSYGYTF.

The CDR3 DNA is TGTGCCAGCAGCTTATTGGAGCGGGAGCTGTTTTTT. Its protein is CASSLLERELFF. This chain uses TRBV7-9 with TRBJ2-2; no clear D. The V gene's germline CDR1 is SEHNR and CDR2 FQNEAQ (reference sequence). The CDR3 has 12 amino acids. Trimming removed 2 bases from V and 9 bases from J, with 7 bases in between.

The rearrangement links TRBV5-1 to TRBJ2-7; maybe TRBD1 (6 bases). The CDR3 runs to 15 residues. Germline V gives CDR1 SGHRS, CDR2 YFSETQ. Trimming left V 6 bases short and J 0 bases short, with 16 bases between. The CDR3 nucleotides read TGCGCCAGCATCACCGGGACACCGAACTCCTACGAGCAGTACTTC. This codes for CASITGTPNSYEQYF.

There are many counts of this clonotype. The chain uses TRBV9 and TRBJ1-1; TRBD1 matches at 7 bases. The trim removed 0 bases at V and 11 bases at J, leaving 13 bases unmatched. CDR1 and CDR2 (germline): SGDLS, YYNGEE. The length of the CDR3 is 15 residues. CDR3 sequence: CASSVGGGRGGPAFF. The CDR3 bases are TGTGCCAGCAGCGTAGGAGGGGGCAGAGGGGGGCCCGCTTTCTTT.

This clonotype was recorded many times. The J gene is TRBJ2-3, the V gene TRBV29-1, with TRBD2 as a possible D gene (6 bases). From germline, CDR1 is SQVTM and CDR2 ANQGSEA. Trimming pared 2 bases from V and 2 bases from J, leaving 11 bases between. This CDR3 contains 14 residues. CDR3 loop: CSVEPGSHTDTQYF. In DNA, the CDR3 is TGCAGCGTTGAACCCGGGAGCCACACAGATACGCAGTATTTT.

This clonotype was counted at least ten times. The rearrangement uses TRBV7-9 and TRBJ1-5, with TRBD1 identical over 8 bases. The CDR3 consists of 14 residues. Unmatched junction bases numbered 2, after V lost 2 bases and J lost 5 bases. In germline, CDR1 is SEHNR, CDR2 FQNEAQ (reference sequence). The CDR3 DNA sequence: TGTGCCAGCAGCTTATCAGGGGGCGATCAGCCCCAGCATTTT. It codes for CASSLSGGDQPQHF.

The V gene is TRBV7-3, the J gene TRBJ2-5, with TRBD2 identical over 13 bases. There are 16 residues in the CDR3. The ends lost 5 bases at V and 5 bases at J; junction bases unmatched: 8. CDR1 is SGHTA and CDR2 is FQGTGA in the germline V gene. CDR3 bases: TGTGCCAGCAGCCCGGGGACTAGCGGGATTCTGGAGACCCAGTACTTC. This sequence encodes CASSPGTSGILETQYF.

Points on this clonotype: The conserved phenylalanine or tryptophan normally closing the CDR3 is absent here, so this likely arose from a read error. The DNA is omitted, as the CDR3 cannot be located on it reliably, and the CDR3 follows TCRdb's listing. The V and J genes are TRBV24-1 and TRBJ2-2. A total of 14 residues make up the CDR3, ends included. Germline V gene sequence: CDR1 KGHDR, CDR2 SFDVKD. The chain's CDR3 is CATSDLYDTGELVS.

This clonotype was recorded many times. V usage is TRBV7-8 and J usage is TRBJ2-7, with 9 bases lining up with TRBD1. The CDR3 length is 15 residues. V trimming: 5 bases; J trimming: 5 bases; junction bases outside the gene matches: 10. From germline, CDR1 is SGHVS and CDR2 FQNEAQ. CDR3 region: CASSQPGQGLHEQYF. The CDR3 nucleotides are TGTGCCAGCAGCCAGCCGGGACAGGGTCTACACGAGCAGTACTTC.

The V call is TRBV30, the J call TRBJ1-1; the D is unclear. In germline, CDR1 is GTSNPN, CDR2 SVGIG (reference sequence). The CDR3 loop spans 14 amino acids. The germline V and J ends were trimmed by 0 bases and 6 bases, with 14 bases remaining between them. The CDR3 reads CAWSVRLGLAEAFF. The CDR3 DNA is TGTGCCTGGAGTGTACGGCTGGGGTTGGCTGAAGCTTTCTTT.

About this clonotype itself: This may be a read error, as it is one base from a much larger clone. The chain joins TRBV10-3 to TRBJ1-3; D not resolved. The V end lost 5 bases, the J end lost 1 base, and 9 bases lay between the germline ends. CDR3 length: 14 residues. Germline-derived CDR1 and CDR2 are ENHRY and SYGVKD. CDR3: CAISYLRSGNTIYF. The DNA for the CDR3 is TGTGCCATCAGTTACCTGCGTTCTGGAAACACCATATATTTT.